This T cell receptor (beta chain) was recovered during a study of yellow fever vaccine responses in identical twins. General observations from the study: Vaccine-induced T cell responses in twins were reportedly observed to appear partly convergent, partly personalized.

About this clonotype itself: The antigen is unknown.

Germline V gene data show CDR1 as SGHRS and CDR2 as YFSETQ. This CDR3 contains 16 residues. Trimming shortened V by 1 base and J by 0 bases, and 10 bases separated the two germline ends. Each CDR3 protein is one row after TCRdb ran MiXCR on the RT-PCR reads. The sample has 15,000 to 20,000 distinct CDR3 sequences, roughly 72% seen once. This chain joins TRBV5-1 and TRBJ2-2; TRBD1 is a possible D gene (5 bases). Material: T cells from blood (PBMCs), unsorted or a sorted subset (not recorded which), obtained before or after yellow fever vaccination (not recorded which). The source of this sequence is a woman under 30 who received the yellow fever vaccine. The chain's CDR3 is CASSLRGTSNTGELFF. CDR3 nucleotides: TGCGCCAGCAGCTTGAGGGGTACCTCGAACACCGGGGAGCTGTTTTTT.